These 7 T cell receptor beta chains were sequenced from one sample in a study of human T cells and chemical hapten exposure. Specified time point: patch test 2, 6 weeks after DPC sensitization. Stated treatment: therapeutic diphenylcyclopropenone sensitization with weekly scalp DPC. Via MiXCR, TCRdb re-called the RACE reads, giving one row per CDR3 protein. The data hold about 140,000 distinct CDR3 sequences, with over 9.5% observed a single time. Sequenced here: whole blood, sampled in connection with sensitization to the hapten diphenylcyclopropenone (DPC). These receptors originate from a woman between 50 and 59 years old with alopecia areata. Some clones in this sample may be carry-over from other donors' samples.

This clonotype was counted many times. CDR3 sequence: CASSASTGAPTSPLHF. For the CDR3, the DNA is TGCGCCAGCAGCGCCTCGACAGGGGCCCCCACTTCACCCCTCCACTTT. V is TRBV5-1 and J is TRBJ1-6; TRBD1 aligns across 8 bases. Looked up from germline, CDR1 is SGHRS and CDR2 is YFSETQ. V lost 4 bases, J lost 9 bases, and 12 bases stayed unmatched. The CDR3 has 16 residues.

This clonotype was found a few times. The V call is TRBV6-2 or TRBV6-3, the J call TRBJ2-3; 9 bases are shared with TRBD1. CDR3 size: 16 residues. J was trimmed by 6 bases and V by 2 bases; bases with no gene match: 9. CDR1 and CDR2 from the germline V gene are MNHEY and SVGEGT. The CDR3: CASSYGTGPGPDTQYF. The CDR3 DNA follows: TGTGCCAGCAGTTACGGGACAGGGCCCGGCCCCGATACGCAGTATTTT.

The sample holds a few counts of this clonotype. This chain joins TRBV29-1 and TRBJ1-2; D gene uncertain. The CDR3 loop spans 12 amino acids. Germline assignment: CDR1 SQVTM and CDR2 ANQGSEA. Trimming removed 6 bases from V and 4 bases from J, with 12 bases in between. The CDR3, as DNA: TGCAGCGTCCCCCGAGAGCTCTATGGCTACACCTTC. This sequence encodes CSVPRELYGYTF. Using reference TRBV29-1 and TRBJ1-2 for the parts outside the CDR3, the full variable domain is SAVISQKPSRDICQRGTSLTIQCQVDSQVTMMFWYRQQPGQSLTLIATANQGSEATYESGFVIDKFPISRPNLTFSTLTVSNMSPEDSSIYLCSVPRELYGYTFGSGTRLTVV.

This clonotype was recorded at least ten times. The genes are TRBV7-2 and TRBJ2-5; TRBD2 agrees at 10 bases. Germline CDR1 SGHTA, CDR2 FQGNSA. The junction had 7 bases not matched to a gene; V was cut back by 1 base and J by 5 bases. The CDR3 extends over 16 amino acids. CDR3 protein: CASSLGWLAGVETQYF. In DNA, the CDR3 is TGTGCCAGCAGCTTAGGGTGGCTAGCGGGAGTGGAGACCCAGTACTTC. Full variable domain (remainder filled in from reference TRBV7-2 and TRBJ2-5): GAGVSQSPSNKVTEKGKDVELRCDPISGHTALYWYRQSLGQGLEFLIYFQGNSAPDKSGLPSDRFSAERTGGSVSTLTIQRTQQEDSAVYLCASSLGWLAGVETQYFGPGTRLLVL.

This clonotype has more than one count but fewer than ten. This chain links TRBV6-2 or TRBV6-3 with TRBJ1-5; D remains unclear. The CDR3 is made up of 14 amino acids. V was cut by 3 bases and J by 6 bases, with 12 bases left in between. The germline V gene has CDR1 MNHEY and CDR2 SVGEGT. CDR3 DNA: TGTGCCAGCAGTTATGGGGAAAGAAGTCAGCCCCAGCATTTT. As protein: CASSYGERSQPQHF.

This clonotype was recorded a few times. V and J are TRBV20-1 and TRBJ2-7; 12 positions agree with TRBD2. The CDR3 consists of 15 residues. Germline assignment: CDR1 DFQATT and CDR2 SNEGSKA (reference sequence). CDR3 sequence (DNA): TGCAGCGGACTAGCGGGGCTACGAGGGGGCTACGAGCAGTACTTC. Residues: CSGLAGLRGGYEQYF.

This clonotype has at least ten counts. J is TRBJ2-5 and V is TRBV27, with unresolved D. Germline CDR1 and CDR2: MNHEY and SMNVEV (reference sequence). The CDR3 covers 11 residues. V lost 6 bases to trimming and J lost 5 bases, with 7 bases between them. CDR3 nucleotide sequence: TGTGCCAGCAGAATACGTGAGACCCAGTACTTC. Encoded protein: CASRIRETQYF.